These 30 T cell receptor beta chains were sequenced from one sample in a study of T cells in Graves' hyperthyroidism and ophthalmopathy. RNA transcripts gave rise to amplified TCR beta CDR3 regions. The HTBI primer set drove a first-round RT-PCR of the TCR CDR3. TCRdb redid the calling of the multiplex PCR reads with MiXCR, one entry per CDR3 protein. The data show 550,000 to 700,000 distinct CDR3 sequences, 46% seen once. The sample was peripheral blood or thyroid tissue (not recorded which). These receptors were obtained from an adult woman with Graves' disease, either hyperthyroidism or ophthalmopathy (not recorded which).

The sample holds many counts of this clonotype. This sequence joins TRBV6-2 or TRBV6-3 and TRBJ2-7, with TRBD2 matching 8 bases. CDR1 and CDR2 from the germline V gene are MNHEY and SVGEGT. Trimming took 2 bases from V and 0 from J; bases not matched to a gene: 3. This CDR3 has 15 amino acids. The CDR3 here is CASSYQLAASYEQYF. CDR3 nucleotide sequence: TGTGCCAGCAGTTACCAACTAGCGGCCTCCTACGAGCAGTACTTC.

This clonotype was counted a single time. This sequence joins TRBV29-1 and TRBJ2-7; D may correspond to TRBD1 or TRBD2 (5 bases each). Germline values: CDR1 SQVTM, CDR2 ANQGSEA. V shed 5 bases and J shed 0 bases, with 11 bases lying between them. The CDR3 totals 13 residues. In DNA, the CDR3 is TGCAGCGTTAGAGGGACCTCCTCCTACGAGCAGTACTTC. It is translated as CSVRGTSSYEQYF.

The sample holds many counts of this clonotype. The J gene is TRBJ2-5, the V gene TRBV20-1; D is uncertain. This CDR3 spans 12 amino acids. Trimming shortened V by 4 bases and J by 4 bases, and 10 bases separated the two germline ends. Per the germline V gene, CDR1 is DFQATT and CDR2 is SNEGSKA (reference sequence). In DNA form, the CDR3 reads TGCAGTGCTACCCGGCGCCCAGAGACCCAGTACTTC. Translating gives CSATRRPETQYF.

This clonotype was detected a few times. V and J are TRBV28 and TRBJ1-1; possibly TRBD1 for D (5 bases). This CDR3 has 15 residues. V shed 8 bases and J shed 1 base, with 17 bases lying between them. Germline V gene lookup returns CDR1 MDHEN and CDR2 SYDVKM. CDR3 loop: CASDGAGGTNTEAFF. CDR3 in DNA: TGTGCCAGCGATGGGGCCGGGGGAACGAACACTGAAGCTTTCTTT.

This clonotype was seen at least ten times. The V call is TRBV20-1, the J call TRBJ2-2, with no clear D. The CDR3 length is 12 residues. The V end lost 2 bases, the J end lost 6 bases, and 7 bases lay between the germline ends. Germline loops: CDR1 DFQATT, CDR2 SNEGSKA (reference sequence). Here the CDR3 DNA reads TGCAGTGCTAGACCATCGGCCGGGGAGCTGTTTTTT. Translation gives CSARPSAGELFF.

The chain is built from TRBV7-2 and TRBJ1-4; D remains ambiguous. The CDR3 loop spans 16 amino acids. V lost 3 bases and J 2 bases, leaving 13 bases between the germline ends. Germline CDR1 is SGHTA and CDR2 is FQGNSA. CDR3 residues: CASSLARGLTNEKLFF. The DNA of the CDR3 is TGTGCCAGCAGCTTGGCACGAGGGTTGACTAATGAAAAACTGTTTTTT.

This chain connects TRBV5-1 to TRBJ2-4, with D perhaps matching TRBD2 (5 bases). This CDR3 has 18 amino acids. Germline V gene data show CDR1 as SGHRS and CDR2 as YFSETQ. The ends were cut back, 4 bases at V and 0 bases at J, with 20 bases in the middle. The CDR3 loop is CASSPEALGPLAKNIQYF. For the CDR3, the DNA is TGCGCCAGCAGCCCGGAGGCACTCGGTCCCCTAGCCAAAAACATTCAGTACTTC.

The table lists this clonotype with many counts. The rearrangement uses TRBV20-1 and TRBJ1-1, with D unresolved. Germline V CDR1 and CDR2: DFQATT, SNEGSKA (reference sequence). V lost 5 bases to trimming and J lost 1 base, with 11 bases between them. The CDR3 totals 13 residues. The chain's CDR3 is CSAEGGPNTEAFF. The CDR3 DNA reads TGCAGTGCTGAAGGAGGTCCGAACACTGAAGCTTTCTTT.

This clonotype has at least ten counts. V is TRBV7-2 and J is TRBJ2-2; D gene uncertain. The CDR3 runs to 15 residues. The germline gives CDR1 SGHTA, CDR2 FQGNSA. V lost 2 bases, J lost 1 base, and 8 bases lay in between. In DNA form, the CDR3 reads TGTGCCAGCAGCTTAATATTGAAGAACACCGGGGAGCTGTTTTTT. Encoded protein: CASSLILKNTGELFF.

This sequence joins TRBV29-1 and TRBJ1-2, with D possibly matching TRBD1 (5 bases). Trimming shortened V by 2 bases and J by 3 bases, and 10 bases separated the two germline ends. The CDR3 runs to 13 residues. In germline, CDR1 is SQVTM, CDR2 ANQGSEA. CDR3 protein: CSVEFEGHYGYTF. Here the CDR3 DNA reads TGCAGCGTTGAATTCGAGGGACACTATGGCTACACCTTC.

Many counts were recorded for this clonotype. The chain recombines TRBV7-9 with TRBJ1-5; no definite D call. Germline assignment: CDR1 SEHNR and CDR2 FQNEAQ (reference sequence). This CDR3 contains 15 residues. The V end lost 5 bases, the J end lost 4 bases, and 15 bases lay between the germline ends. The CDR3 sequence: CASSASALVNQPQHF. CDR3 nucleotides: TGTGCCAGCAGCGCCTCGGCCCTGGTGAATCAGCCCCAGCATTTT.

This clonotype was detected many times. V gene TRBV7-2 combines with J gene TRBJ2-3; D gene uncertain. V lost 5 bases and J lost 6, with 15 bases in between. Germline V gives CDR1 SGHTA, CDR2 FQGNSA. The CDR3 contains 14 residues. The CDR3 region has the DNA TGTGCCAGCAGCCTGGAATCGGGCCCGGATACGCAGTATTTT. Translation: CASSLESGPDTQYF.

The sample holds many counts of this clonotype. The chain employs TRBV15 and TRBJ1-6, with TRBD1 identical over 7 bases. Trimming at V came to 1 base and at J to 9 bases, leaving 3 bases not matched to a gene. CDR1 and CDR2 from the germline V gene are LNHNV and YYDKDF (reference sequence). The length of the CDR3 is 14 residues. CDR3 in amino acids: CATSRGQGSSPLHF. CDR3 nucleotides: TGTGCCACCAGCAGAGGACAGGGTAGTTCACCCCTCCACTTT. Full variable domain (remainder filled in from reference TRBV15 and TRBJ1-6): DAMVIQNPRYQVTQFGKPVTLSCSQTLNHNVMYWYQQKSSQAPKLLFHYYDKDFNNEADTPDNFQSRRPNTSFCFLDIRSPGLGDTAMYLCATSRGQGSSPLHFGNGTRLTVT.

At least ten counts were recorded for this clonotype. The chain uses TRBV7-9 and TRBJ2-2; tentatively, D is TRBD1 (6 bases). Germline V gives CDR1 SEHNR, CDR2 FQNEAQ (reference sequence). Trimming took 2 bases from V and 3 from J, leaving 7 bases between them. CDR3 length: 14 amino acids. The CDR3, as DNA: TGTGCCAGCAGCTTACAGGGGTACACCGGGGAGCTGTTTTTT. This gives the protein CASSLQGYTGELFF. Full variable domain (outside the CDR3, taken from reference TRBV7-9 and TRBJ2-2): DTGVSQNPRHKITKRGQNVTFRCDPISEHNRLYWYRQTLGQGPEFLTYFQNEAQLEKSRLLSDRFSAERPKGSFSTLEIQRTEQGDSAMYLCASSLQGYTGELFFGEGSRLTVL.

The V call is TRBV10-3, the J call TRBJ2-2, with 10 positions matching TRBD1. Per germline, CDR1 ENHRY and CDR2 SYGVKD. This CDR3 contains 19 residues. The V segment lost 1 base and the J segment 0 bases; nucleotides outside the gene matches: 8. The CDR3 sequence: CAISEFTEGTGANTGELFF. The CDR3 DNA sequence: TGTGCCATCAGTGAGTTTACGGAGGGGACAGGGGCGAACACCGGGGAGCTGTTTTTT.

This clonotype was picked up many times. CDR3: CSVSGVTEAFF. The DNA for the CDR3 is TGCAGCGTTTCAGGGGTCACTGAAGCTTTCTTT. V gene TRBV29-1 combines with J gene TRBJ1-1; TRBD1 is a possible D gene (6 bases). V dropped 5 bases and J dropped 4 bases, with 8 bases sitting between them. The CDR3 is 11 amino acids. Germline CDR1 and CDR2: SQVTM and ANQGSEA.

This clonotype was seen a handful of times. The genes are TRBV19 and TRBJ1-5; the D is unclear. This CDR3 is built from 15 residues. The V end was cut by 5 bases, the J end by 0 bases, with 11 bases between. Germline values: CDR1 LNHDA, CDR2 SQIVND (reference sequence). This CDR3 reads CASSAGLHSNQPQHF. The CDR3 bases are TGTGCCAGTAGTGCTGGACTGCATAGCAATCAGCCCCAGCATTTT.

This clonotype was counted many times. The rearrangement joins TRBV11-2 to TRBJ1-1, with TRBD1 matching over 7 bases. The germline CDR1 and CDR2 sequences are SGHAT and FQNNGV. This CDR3 contains 14 residues. V was clipped by 4 bases and J by 6 bases; unmatched bases: 8. The CDR3 here is CASSSMTGRAEAFF. The CDR3 DNA reads as TGTGCCAGCAGCTCCATGACAGGGCGCGCTGAAGCTTTCTTT.

V is TRBV28 and J is TRBJ1-1, with D possibly matching TRBD1 (6 bases). V was clipped by 10 bases and J by 0 bases, with 9 bases between them. Looked up from germline, CDR1 is MDHEN and CDR2 is SYDVKM. The CDR3 totals 12 residues. CDR3 sequence reads: CATRTVNTEAFF. In nucleotides, the CDR3 is TGTGCCACCAGGACAGTGAACACTGAAGCTTTCTTT.

V and J are TRBV6-6 and TRBJ1-1, with TRBD1 identical over 11 bases. The CDR3 is 15 amino acids. Germline loops: CDR1 MNHNY, CDR2 SVGAGI (reference sequence). V lost 6 bases and J lost 2; bases outside the gene matches: 5. DNA for the CDR3: TGTGCCAGCAGGGGGACAGGGGGTGCAAACACTGAAGCTTTCTTT. Translation: CASRGTGGANTEAFF.

Many counts were recorded for this clonotype. The chain recombines TRBV4-2 with TRBJ2-7, with D perhaps matching TRBD1 or TRBD2 (5 bases each). Per germline, CDR1 LGHNA and CDR2 YNFKEQ. Trimming removed 6 bases from V and 0 bases from J, with 18 bases in between. The CDR3 runs to 16 residues. The CDR3 sequence: CASRSTWGGYSYEQYF. The CDR3 nucleotides are TGTGCCAGCAGATCCACCTGGGGCGGGTACTCCTACGAGCAGTACTTC.

The gene calls are TRBV24-1 and TRBJ2-5, with TRBD2 as a possible D gene (5 bases). The CDR3 extends over 15 amino acids. Trimming cost V 1 base and J 3 bases, with 11 bases left between them. Germline CDR1 reads KGHDR; CDR2 reads SFDVKD. The CDR3 bases are TGTGCCACCAGTGATTTCCCTAGCCGAGAAGAGACCCAGTACTTC. Translating gives CATSDFPSREETQYF.

The rearrangement joins TRBV7-2 to TRBJ1-1; the D gene is possibly TRBD1 (5 bases). The CDR3 is made up of 14 amino acids. The germline V gene has CDR1 SGHTA and CDR2 FQGNSA. The V end lost 1 base, the J end lost 4 bases, and 10 bases lay between the germline ends. The CDR3 DNA is TGTGCCAGCAGCTTAGAGACAGATTTCACTGAAGCTTTCTTT. This gives the protein CASSLETDFTEAFF.

As for this clonotype: Being one base from a much bigger clone, this may be a read error. The chain recombines TRBV5-1 with TRBJ2-2, with TRBD2 as a possible D gene (5 bases). The CDR3 consists of 16 residues. Germline V gene lookup returns CDR1 SGHRS and CDR2 YFSETQ. Written as DNA, the CDR3 is TGCGCCAGCAGCTTGGGGGCAGTAGCGAACACCGTGGAGCTGTTTTTT. Its translation: CASSLGAVANTVELFF.

In this sample, this clonotype turned up many times. The chain carries TRBV7-9 and TRBJ2-5; D is possibly TRBD1 (5 bases). Trimming pared 6 bases from V and 0 bases from J, leaving 14 bases between. Per the germline V gene, CDR1 is SEHNR and CDR2 is FQNEAQ (reference sequence). CDR3 size: 15 residues. Here the CDR3 DNA reads TGTGCCAGCAGTCCTGACAGTAGTAACCAAGAGACCCAGTACTTC. It codes for CASSPDSSNQETQYF.

This clonotype was seen more than once but under ten times. The V gene is TRBV10-3, the J gene TRBJ2-6, with D tentatively TRBD2 (5 bases). CDR1 and CDR2 (germline): ENHRY, SYGVKD. Trimming cost V 6 bases and J 2 bases, with 8 bases left between them. The CDR3 is made up of 14 amino acids. Here the CDR3 reads CAIRTGTGANVLTF. The CDR3 coding sequence is TGTGCCATCAGAACCGGGACTGGGGCCAACGTCCTGACTTTC.

This clonotype was picked up one time. This CDR3 reads CASRRSGQGNYGYTF. CDR3 DNA sequence: TGTGCCAGTAGACGGTCGGGACAGGGCAACTATGGCTACACCTTC. This chain connects TRBV12-3 or TRBV12-4 to TRBJ1-2, with 9 bases fitting TRBD1. V lost 9 bases and J lost 2; bases outside the gene matches: 10. The CDR3 is made up of 15 amino acids.

This clonotype was observed at least ten times. The CDR3, as DNA: TGTGCCAGCAGCCCGCGGGACAGGGGAATATTTGGGGCCAACGTCCTGACTTTC. Translation gives CASSPRDRGIFGANVLTF. The chain joins TRBV7-9 to TRBJ2-6, with 10 bases aligning to TRBD1. The CDR3 contains 18 residues. Germline CDR1 reads SEHNR; CDR2 reads FQNEAQ (reference sequence). The V gene end was trimmed by 5 bases and the J gene end by 3 bases; junction bases not matched to a gene: 10.

V and J are TRBV29-1 and TRBJ2-7; D gene ambiguous. V gave up 4 bases and J gave up 4 bases, with 17 bases separating them. There are 14 residues in the CDR3. Germline loops: CDR1 SQVTM, CDR2 ANQGSEA. As DNA, the CDR3 is TGCAGCGTTGCCAGCAGCCGTAGCCTATACGAGCAGTACTTC. Translating it yields CSVASSRSLYEQYF.

A word on this clonotype: Since a much larger clone is just one base distant, this may be a read error. The V and J genes are TRBV6-1 and TRBJ1-6; no firm D call. Germline CDR1 reads MNHNS; CDR2 reads SASEGT. The CDR3 has 11 residues. CDR3 DNA sequence: TGTGCCATCAGTGAAGCTTCACCCCTCCACTTT. Its translation is CAISEASPLHF.